Listed here are 16 T cell receptor beta chains from one sample, sequenced in a study of blood T cell repertoires in COVID-19. Some clones are missing from TCRdb's copy, which holds only in-frame ones; the method was immunoSEQ multiplex PCR. The data hold a few hundred thousand clones, with about 87% observed a single time. Sequencing used peripheral blood. All receptors come from a man aged 18 to 30 with COVID-19, enrolled during active disease.

The V gene is TRBV15, the J gene TRBJ1-5, with D maybe TRBD1 (5 bases). Per germline, CDR1 LNHNV and CDR2 YYDKDF (reference sequence). V shed 0 bases and J shed 6 bases, with 12 bases lying between them. The CDR3 has 15 residues. CDR3 residues: CATSRDRSRAQPQHF. The CDR3 DNA follows: TGTGCCACCAGCAGAGATCGGAGCAGGGCTCAGCCCCAGCATTTT.

The chain recombines TRBV6-6 with TRBJ1-1; D gene uncertain. This CDR3 is 17 amino acids long. The V and J ends lost 5 bases and 2 bases respectively, with 21 bases between them. Germline values: CDR1 MNHNY, CDR2 SVGAGI (reference sequence). CDR3 bases: TGTGCCAGCAGTCCAACCCAATCACACAAGATTAACACTGAAGCTTTCTTT. Translation: CASSPTQSHKINTEAFF.

The chain has TRBV4-2 and TRBJ2-1; perhaps TRBD2 as D (6 bases). The CDR3 totals 20 residues. The germline V gene has CDR1 LGHNA and CDR2 YNFKEQ. Between the trimmed V and J ends, which lost 4 bases and 8 bases, there was a span of 33 bases. The CDR3 nucleotides are TGTGCCAGCAGCCTGTTGAGGCCCCGGGACTCCGCCCCTTTTACGGATGAGCAGTTCTTC. It translates to CASSLLRPRDSAPFTDEQFF.

This clone has only a few counts. Other DNA variants within this sample encode the same CDR3. The CDR3 spells CASSPGQGADYGYTF. CDR3 bases: TGCGCCAGCAGCCCAGGACAGGGGGCCGACTATGGCTACACCTTC. This sequence joins TRBV4-1 and TRBJ1-2; TRBD1 aligns across 11 bases. The CDR3 loop spans 15 amino acids. Germline V gene data show CDR1 as MGHRA and CDR2 as YSYEKL. V dropped 4 bases and J dropped 3; count of bases not matched to a gene: 4.

The chain combines TRBV5-1 with TRBJ2-5, with D tentatively TRBD2 (7 bases). Between the trimmed V and J ends, which lost 7 bases and 1 base, there was a span of 20 bases. CDR3 length equals 16 residues. Germline-derived CDR1 and CDR2 are SGHRS and YFSETQ. CDR3 nucleotides: TGCGCCAGCTCCATCGTAGGGGGAGGGGGCCAAGAGACCCAGTACTTC. Its translation: CASSIVGGGGQETQYF.

This sequence joins TRBV4-1 and TRBJ2-1; 8 bases align to TRBD2. CDR1 and CDR2 (germline): MGHRA, YSYEKL. The V segment lost 0 bases and the J segment 5 bases; nucleotides outside the gene matches: 12. This CDR3 region has 18 residues. CDR3: CASSQDSNVGGRNNEQFF. Written as DNA, the CDR3 is TGCGCCAGCAGCCAAGACTCGAACGTGGGCGGGAGGAACAATGAGCAGTTCTTC.

The chain carries TRBV2 and TRBJ1-6; D remains unclear. This CDR3 contains 13 residues. V was clipped by 6 bases and J by 0 bases, with 3 bases between them. Germline CDR1 reads SNHLY; CDR2 reads FYNNEI. In DNA, the CDR3 is TGTGCCAGCAGCCGCTCCTATAATTCACCCCTCCACTTT. Protein sequence: CASSRSYNSPLHF.

This clone was seen only once. The chain couples TRBV6-5 to TRBJ2-2, with 7 bases matching TRBD2. This CDR3 has 15 residues. Trimming cost V 6 bases and J 1 base; bases outside gene matches: 5. CDR1 and CDR2 from the germline V gene are MNHEY and SVGAGI. CDR3 sequence (DNA): TGTGCCAGCAGGCCTAGCGGCGGGAACACCGGGGAGCTGTTTTTT. Translated, it gives CASRPSGGNTGELFF.

The J gene is TRBJ1-1, the V gene TRBV3-1 (or the pseudogene TRBV3-2); D perhaps matches TRBD1 (5 bases). This CDR3 is 13 amino acids long. CDR1 is LGHDT, CDR2 YNNKEL, per germline (reference sequence). V was pared by 5 bases and J by 1 base, with 8 bases between. The CDR3 bases are TGTGCCAGCAGCTTCGGACAGAACACTGAAGCTTTCTTT. Its protein is CASSFGQNTEAFF.

This chain's CDR3 is CASSFQGPNQPQHF. The CDR3 DNA is TGTGCCAGCAGTTTCCAGGGTCCCAATCAGCCCCAGCATTTT. The rearrangement links TRBV27 to TRBJ1-5; the D gene is possibly TRBD1 (5 bases). The V end was cut by 3 bases, the J end by 3 bases, with 9 bases between. The germline CDR1 and CDR2 sequences are MNHEY and SMNVEV (reference sequence). The CDR3 runs to 14 residues.

Comments on this clone: Distinct nucleotide sequences in the sample also encode this CDR3. This chain uses TRBV19 with TRBJ2-7, with 9 bases fitting TRBD1. Germline values: CDR1 LNHDA, CDR2 SQIVND (reference sequence). Trimming cost V 9 bases and J 4 bases; bases outside gene matches: 7. The CDR3 has 13 amino acids. Written as DNA, the CDR3 is TGTGCCAGCAGCTGGGACAGGGCGTACGAGCAGTACTTC. It is translated as CASSWDRAYEQYF.

The V and J genes are TRBV19 and TRBJ1-2; D is possibly TRBD1 (6 bases). Trimming pared 5 bases from V and 7 bases from J, leaving 14 bases between. This CDR3 contains 13 residues. Germline values: CDR1 LNHDA, CDR2 SQIVND (reference sequence). As DNA, the CDR3 is TGTGCCAGTAGTCGCGACAGGTTTATTGGCTACACCTTC. It encodes CASSRDRFIGYTF.

The chain has TRBV10-1 and TRBJ1-4; D unclear. This CDR3 is built from 16 residues. Trimming stripped 7 bases from V and 3 bases from J, with 18 bases between. CDR1 is WNHNN and CDR2 is SYGVQD in the germline V gene (reference sequence). The CDR3 reads CASTRTSGRSNEKLFF. The CDR3 DNA follows: TGCGCCAGCACCAGGACTAGTGGGCGTTCTAATGAAAAACTGTTTTTT.

The chain links TRBV11-3 to TRBJ2-1, with 7 bases lining up with TRBD1. This CDR3 has 16 residues. Germline V CDR1 and CDR2: SGHNT, YENEEA. V was clipped by 4 bases and J by 1 base; unmatched bases: 7. CDR3 nucleotide sequence: TGTGCCAGCAGCTCCCACCAGGGGGTATCCTACAATGAGCAGTTCTTC. It specifies CASSSHQGVSYNEQFF.

With respect to this clone: One end of the junction fails to match germline, which may point to a read error. The rearrangement uses TRBV14 and TRBJ2-7, with 8 bases fitting TRBD2. Germline V gene lookup returns CDR1 SGHDN and CDR2 FVKESK. The length of the CDR3 is 13 residues. CDR3 coding DNA: TGTGCCAGCAGCCAAGATCCCAGCGGGACTAGTAACTTC. Translation: CASSQDPSGTSNF. The whole variable domain, filled in from reference TRBV14 and TRBJ2-7, reads EAGVTQFPSHSVIEKGQTVTLRCDPISGHDNLYWYRRVMGKEIKFLLHFVKESKQDESGMPNNRFLAERTGGTYSTLKVQPAELEDSGVYFCASSQDPSGTSNFGPGTRLTVT.

This clone was counted between two and nine times. V usage is TRBV2 and J usage is TRBJ1-2; D remains ambiguous. Germline V gives CDR1 SNHLY, CDR2 FYNNEI. This CDR3 is 12 amino acids long. Trimming removed 6 bases from V and 8 bases from J, with 13 bases in between. CDR3 residues: CASSPTPRGYTF. DNA for the CDR3: TGTGCCAGCAGCCCGACTCCGAGAGGCTACACCTTC.